This TCR beta chain was recorded in a study of cytomegalovirus exposure and HLA in healthy donors. The CDR3 sequence is 16 residues long. The V end was cut by 4 bases, the J end by 2 bases, with 18 bases between. The V gene's germline CDR1 is SGHNT and CDR2 YYREEE (reference sequence). The protocol was immunoSEQ multiplex PCR, while the TCRdb copy is restricted to in-frame clones and leaves out a portion. The sample includes 330,000 or so clones, roughly 85% of them seen just once. The TCR originated in a young woman in good health and CMV-seronegative. The V gene is TRBV5-4, the J gene TRBJ2-5, with D perhaps matching TRBD2 (5 bases). Sequenced material: PBMCs. The CDR3 DNA sequence: TGTGCCAGCAGCAGTGTGGGAGTCGTCACTCAAGAGACCCAGTACTTC. Translated, it gives CASSSVGVVTQETQYF.